This T cell receptor beta chain was documented in a study of Graves' ophthalmopathy and Graves' hyperthyroidism. At the level of the study: The study drew peripheral blood at initial diagnosis, before any treatment.

Amplification of TCR beta CDR3 regions used RNA transcripts. First-round RT-PCR relied on HTBI primers, and a second-round multiplex PCR came next. TCRdb recomputed calls from the multiplex PCR reads with MiXCR, one row per CDR3 protein. The sample gives 620,000 or so distinct CDR3 sequences, approximately 21% of which show up once; 7.1% is in the top ten. This clonotype was picked up many times. Roughly 9 ml of fresh blood yielded the PBMCs by density gradient. This CDR3 contains 16 residues. Trimming cost V 2 bases and J 1 base, with 16 bases left between them. Germline lookup yields CDR1 SGHRS and CDR2 YFSETQ.

The sequenced sample consisted of peripheral blood. The clonotype originates from a woman aged 18 to 35 with stable Graves' hyperthyroidism. Some clones in this sample may be carry-over from other donors' samples. This chain links TRBV5-1 with TRBJ2-7; no clear D gene. The CDR3 is CASSFRGRIPSYEQYF. The CDR3 DNA follows: TGCGCCAGCAGCTTTCGCGGACGGATACCTTCCTACGAGCAGTACTTC.